These 13 T cell receptor beta chains were sequenced from one sample in a study of blood T cells in healthy people across ages. The use of a sample-barcoded 5' primer and a J-beta primer mix characterized a second PCR of about 7 to 12 cycles. One entry per CDR3 protein results from TCRdb running MiXCR on the 5' RACE reads. The repertoire holds over a million distinct CDR3 sequences, with under 55% as singletons. The sequencing sample was made of blood. The source of these receptors is a woman aged 18-29 years in good health.

The genes are TRBV29-1 and TRBJ2-5; D is perhaps TRBD2 (6 bases). Germline V gene lookup returns CDR1 SQVTM and CDR2 ANQGSEA. Between the trimmed V and J ends, which lost 6 bases and 1 base, there was a span of 12 bases. The CDR3 length is 13 residues. The CDR3 region has the DNA TGCAGCGTCGACGCCGGGGGCCAAGAGACCCAGTACTTC. Translated: CSVDAGGQETQYF.

This clonotype has more than one count but fewer than ten. The rearrangement joins TRBV19 to TRBJ1-2; D perhaps matches TRBD1 (6 bases). The CDR3 has 12 amino acids. Germline values: CDR1 LNHDA, CDR2 SQIVND (reference sequence). The V and J ends lost 10 bases and 4 bases respectively, with 13 bases between them. The CDR3 sequence: CATSPDSYGYTF. The CDR3 bases are TGTGCCACCTCACCGGACAGCTATGGCTACACCTTC.

Comment on this clonotype: Since a much larger clone is just one base distant, this may be a read error. The V and J genes are TRBV7-2 and TRBJ2-1; 7 bases agree with TRBD1. The germline gives CDR1 SGHTA, CDR2 FQGNSA. V trimming: 2 bases; J trimming: 13 bases; junction bases outside the gene matches: 11. The CDR3 runs 14 residues. In DNA form, the CDR3 reads TGTGCCAGCAGCTTAAACAGGGGTAAAGAGACCCAGTTCTTC. It is translated as CASSLNRGKETQFF.

CDR3 sequence: CASSVGGLSTDTQYF. The CDR3 coding sequence is TGTGCCAGCAGTGTAGGGGGGTTATCCACAGATACGCAGTATTTT. This sequence joins TRBV6-1 and TRBJ2-3; D assignment may be TRBD1 or TRBD2 (6 bases each). Trimming left V 4 bases short and J 2 bases short, with 13 bases between. CDR3 length: 15 residues. Germline V gene data show CDR1 as MNHNS and CDR2 as SASEGT.

The chain carries TRBV20-1 and TRBJ2-3; 14 nucleotides align to TRBD2. Germline V gives CDR1 DFQATT, CDR2 SNEGSKA (reference sequence). The ends lost 2 bases at V and 5 bases at J; junction bases unmatched: 3. The length of the CDR3 is 15 residues. CDR3 region: CSARTGTSGRDTQYF. CDR3 coding DNA: TGCAGTGCTAGAACCGGGACTAGCGGGAGAGATACGCAGTATTTT.

The chain combines TRBV6-6 with TRBJ2-2; maybe TRBD1 (6 bases). This CDR3 spans 16 amino acids. CDR1 and CDR2 from the germline V gene are MNHNY and SVGAGI (reference sequence). Trimming cost V 7 bases and J 1 base, with 16 bases left between them. The CDR3 bases are TGTGCCAGCAAGAATATTCCGGGACAGAACACCGGGGAGCTGTTTTTT. The encoded protein is CASKNIPGQNTGELFF.

The table lists this clonotype with a few counts. J is TRBJ2-3 and V is TRBV24-1; TRBD1 is a possible D gene (5 bases). Trimming shortened V by 0 bases and J by 0 bases, and 12 bases separated the two germline ends. Germline CDR1 KGHDR, CDR2 SFDVKD. CDR3 length equals 17 residues. The CDR3 loop is CATSDLLAGQSTDTQYF. In DNA form, the CDR3 reads TGTGCCACCAGTGATTTGCTGGCAGGGCAGAGCACAGATACGCAGTATTTT.

This chain links TRBV7-2 with TRBJ1-2, with a tentative D call TRBD1 (5 bases). Germline V gene lookup returns CDR1 SGHTA and CDR2 FQGNSA. This CDR3 region has 16 residues. The V end was cut by 3 bases, the J end by 4 bases, with 18 bases between. The CDR3 DNA is TGTGCCAGCAGCTTGAGGAGACCGACAGTCCTCTATGGCTACACCTTC. Residues: CASSLRRPTVLYGYTF.

The chain carries TRBV5-1 and TRBJ2-2; 8 bases match TRBD2. Trimming cost V 3 bases and J 0 bases; bases outside gene matches: 4. Looked up from germline, CDR1 is SGHRS and CDR2 is YFSETQ. There are 16 residues in the CDR3. The CDR3 spells CASSYLSGANTGELFF. CDR3 sequence (DNA): TGCGCCAGCAGCTACCTTAGCGGGGCGAACACCGGGGAGCTGTTTTTT.

CDR3 sequence: CSADGLAGGRGLNEQFF. The CDR3, as DNA: TGCAGTGCTGACGGACTAGCGGGAGGTAGGGGTTTGAATGAGCAGTTCTTC. This sequence joins TRBV20-1 and TRBJ2-1; 14 nucleotides agree with TRBD2. V was clipped by 5 bases and J by 7 bases; unmatched bases: 13. Germline V gene data show CDR1 as DFQATT and CDR2 as SNEGSKA (reference sequence). The CDR3 spans 17 residues.

This chain joins TRBV10-2 and TRBJ2-4, with D maybe TRBD1 (5 bases). Germline V CDR1 and CDR2: WSHSY, SAAADI. The CDR3 spans 12 residues. The V gene lost 6 bases and the J gene lost 6 bases, with 9 bases spanning the gap. The CDR3 reads CASRGQRNIQYF. The CDR3 DNA reads TGCGCCAGCAGGGGGCAGCGAAACATTCAGTACTTC.

The CDR3: CASSSRPGSGPLYNEQFF. Written as DNA, the CDR3 is TGTGCCAGCAGTTCCCGGCCGGGGAGCGGACCCCTCTACAATGAGCAGTTCTTC. The chain couples TRBV6-2 or TRBV6-3 to TRBJ2-1, with D possibly being TRBD2 (5 bases). Trimming took off 4 bases at V and 3 bases at J, with 22 bases between the two ends. The CDR3 consists of 18 residues. Germline lookup yields CDR1 MNHEY and CDR2 SVGEGT.

The rearrangement joins TRBV7-2 to TRBJ2-7; D not resolved. This CDR3 contains 16 residues. Trimming removed 1 base at V and 3 bases at J, with 16 bases between. CDR1 is SGHTA and CDR2 is FQGNSA in the germline V gene. The CDR3 DNA follows: TGTGCCAGCAGCTTAGACCGTGACTTGCTTTTCTACGAGCAGTACTTC. Translated, it gives CASSLDRDLLFYEQYF.